Detailed here is one T cell receptor beta chain. Its antigen is unknown. This sample's time point: week 5, during vaccination. The investigators gave 300 ug of mutant IDH1 20-mer peptide in each vaccine dose, together with topical imiquimod. This CDR3 is 15 amino acids long. Germline trimming cut 6 bases from V and 1 base from J; bases unmatched to any gene: 5. Germline V gene sequence: CDR1 MNHEY, CDR2 SMNVEV (reference sequence). The sample belongs to a study of a mutant IDH1 vaccine in newly diagnosed glioma. TCRdb's copy holds only in-frame clones and misses some; the assay was immunoSEQ multiplex PCR. The profile shows tens of thousands of clones, roughly 88% of them singletons. Broader study findings: Top-clonotype changes in peripheral T cells seemed unrelated to pseudoprogression.

This sample comprised PBMCs, obtained from a glioma patient whose treatment included an IDH1 peptide vaccine. The receptor's source is a man between 40 and 49 years old with glioma. This rearrangement joins TRBV27 to TRBJ2-7, with TRBD2 matching 11 bases. CDR3 DNA sequence: TGTGCCAGCAGCCCGTCTAGCGGGAGGTCCTACGAGCAGTACTTC. Its translation: CASSPSSGRSYEQYF.